The present entry profiles one T cell receptor (beta chain) with its context. Its antigen is currently unknown. The sample is drawn from a study of lymphopenia after photon versus proton radiotherapy. Study-wide results and caveats: Post-nadir TCR diversity decline inversely tracked overall survival among those who died.

Assay: immunoSEQ multiplex PCR; the TCRdb copy retains only in-frame clones and omits some. The sample has 65,000 to 85,000 clones; under 95% are singletons. The germline gives CDR1 SGHRS, CDR2 YFSETQ. The CDR3 has 13 residues. V lost 3 bases to trimming and J lost 0 bases, with 5 bases between them. This TCR derives from a woman aged 40 to 49 with cholangiocarcinoma. This sample comprised peripheral blood, obtained from a patient treated with photon-based radiotherapy. The chain employs TRBV5-1 and TRBJ2-3, with D unclear. CDR3 nucleotide sequence: TGCGCCAGCAGCTGGTCGAGCACAGATACGCAGTATTTT. It is translated as CASSWSSTDTQYF.